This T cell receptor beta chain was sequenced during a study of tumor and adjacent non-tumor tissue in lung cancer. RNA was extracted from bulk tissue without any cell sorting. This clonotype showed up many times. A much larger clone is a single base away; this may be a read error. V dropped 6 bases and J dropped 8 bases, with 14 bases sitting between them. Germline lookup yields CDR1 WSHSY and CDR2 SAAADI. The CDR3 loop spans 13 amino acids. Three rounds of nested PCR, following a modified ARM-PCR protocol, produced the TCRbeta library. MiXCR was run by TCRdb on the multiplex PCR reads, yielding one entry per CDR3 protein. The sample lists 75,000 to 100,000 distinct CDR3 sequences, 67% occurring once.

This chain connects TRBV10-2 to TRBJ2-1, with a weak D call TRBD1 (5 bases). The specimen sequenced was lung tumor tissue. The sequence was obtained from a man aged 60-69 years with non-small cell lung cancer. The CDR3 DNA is TGCGCCAGCAGAAAAGGGGCTACCGATGAGCAGTTCTTC. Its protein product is CASRKGATDEQFF.